Listed below are T cell receptor beta chains from one sample, sequenced in a study of T cells after yellow fever vaccination. TCRdb re-derived calls from the 5' RACE reads in MiXCR, one entry per CDR3 protein. The repertoire holds under 150,000 distinct CDR3 sequences, with 6.5% to 8.5% as singletons. The sequencing here drew on CD4+ T cells sorted from PBMCs, taken 5 days after the yellow fever booster vaccination. The receptors were gathered from a young man who received the YFV17D yellow fever vaccine. CDR3s include the opening cysteine and the closing phenylalanine or tryptophan. The D gene is left open where the match is weak. Some rows mark clone size as missing; the rest say once, few, many or name a class of expanded clone.

d_gene | j_gene | abundance | v_gene | len | CDR3nt | CDR3aa
TRBD1 | TRBJ1-6 | NA | TRBV18 | 16 | TGTGCCAGCTCAGAAGCCGGGACAGGGTATAATTCACCCCTCCACTTT | CASSEAGTGYNSPLHF
NA | TRBJ2-4 | many | TRBV20-1 | 13 | TGCAGTGCTCCAGGGGTAGCCAAAAACATTCAGTACTTC | CSAPGVAKNIQYF
TRBD1 | TRBJ2-7 | many | TRBV6-5 | 12 | TGTGCCAGCAGTATACAGGGGACCGAGCAGTACTTC | CASSIQGTEQYF
NA | TRBJ2-3 | many | TRBV20-1 | 13 | TGCAGTGCTAGATGGTCCGGCACAGATACGCAGTATTTT | CSARWSGTDTQYF
TRBD2 | TRBJ2-1 | many | TRBV20-1 | 15 | TGCAGCCGGGGGACTAGCGGAGCCTGGGAAAATGAGCAGTTCTTC | CSRGTSGAWENEQFF
TRBD2 | TRBJ2-7 | NA | TRBV27 | 16 | TGTGCCAGCTGGGAGCAGGCCAGCGGGGGGTACTACGAGCAGTACTTC | CASWEQASGGYYEQYF
TRBD2 | TRBJ2-3 | few | TRBV7-6 | 19 | TGTGCCAGCAGCTTAGTTGGACTAGCGGGAGGCTCTAGCACAGATACGCAGTATTTT | CASSLVGLAGGSSTDTQYF
TRBD2 | TRBJ2-3 | many | TRBV6-2/TRBV6-3 | 16 | TGTGCCAGCAGTTACTCGGCTAGCGGGAGAACAGATACGCAGTATTTT | CASSYSASGRTDTQYF
NA | TRBJ1-2 | many | TRBV12-3/TRBV12-4 | 13 | TGTGCCAGCAGCCCGGACGGGCTCTATGGCTACACCTTC | CASSPDGLYGYTF
NA | TRBJ1-1 | many | TRBV25-1 | 14 | TGTGCCAGCAGGACGTTGGGGCTGAACACTGAAGCTTTCTTT | CASRTLGLNTEAFF
NA | TRBJ2-6 | many | TRBV18 | 16 | TGTGCCAGCTCACCAAACGAGTTCTCTGGGGCCAACGTCCTGACTTTC | CASSPNEFSGANVLTF
TRBD1 | TRBJ1-1 | many | TRBV27 | 13 | TGTGCCAGCAGTTTACGGGACAGGACCGAAGCTTTCTTT | CASSLRDRTEAFF